This T cell receptor (beta chain) was retrieved from a study of vaccination and CD4 T cells after COVID-19 (dated by TCRdb to between 2021 and 2024). Context from the whole study: SARS-CoV-2 positivity had been established in the convalescent patients by nasal swab PCR, and mild disease was recorded in about 9 of these patients and severe disease in one. The spike-specific CD4+ TCR repertoire was compared before and after mRNA vaccination in 10 COVID-19 convalescent patients and a handful of infection-naive healthy vaccine recipients. In control cultures, a CEFX viral epitope pool was used as positive control, an HIV-1 Nef peptide pool was used as negative control, or no peptide was added. Culture stimuli were overlapping spike peptide pools from SARS-CoV-2 and from the common cold coronaviruses HCoV-NL63, HCoV-OC43 and HCoV-229E. Post-vaccine blood samples were taken a median of 72 days after the second vaccine dose, with a range of roughly 13 to 250 days. Two doses of either the Pfizer-BioNTech BNT162b2 vaccine (n=8) or the Moderna mRNA-1273 vaccine (n=2) were administered to participants. Six males and four females were included in the convalescent cohort, with two Hispanic individuals, seven Caucasians, two Asians and one multiracial person represented. Post-COVID blood samples were collected from convalescent patients a median of approximately 93 days after diagnosis, with a range of about 30 to 170 days. General findings and caveats noted by the study authors: Nearly all vaccine-specific clones in convalescent patients (304 of 307) were mono-reactive for SARS-CoV-2 spike rather than cross-reactive with common cold coronaviruses. The median number of SARS-CoV-2-reactive clonotypes rose from under 25 after infection to approximately 41 after vaccination, but the change was not significant. In convalescent patients, a median approximately 90% of post-vaccine SARS-CoV-2-reactive clones were detected only after vaccination, suggesting vaccine-specific priming. Only a relatively small number of convalescent patients were included in the study, and early timepoints following natural infection were not analyzed.

In the case of this clonotype: Its antigen remains undetermined. Base-call qualities are not available, and no considerably larger clone is one nucleotide away.

The library was produced with PCR. At the Johns Hopkins FTIC core, DNA from the cultured CD4+ T cells underwent TCR sequencing with the Oncomine TCR Beta short-read assay. The QIAamp micro DNA kit was used to extract genomic DNA from the cultured CD4+ T cells. The Oncomine TCR Beta libraries from cultured CD4+ T cells were pooled using unique dual indexes and then sequenced on an Illumina iSeq 100. On the study's bioinformatics: Non-productive sequences were filtered out, and CDR3s that did not start with C, did not end with F or W, or were shorter than 7 amino acids were discarded. The MANAFEST web application identified antigen-specific clonotypes by comparing peptide-stimulated wells against reference wells and other culture wells. An FDR below 0.05, an odds ratio above 5, and a productive frequency above 0.1% in at least two of three replicate wells were required for clones to be considered positive. A clonotype counted as cross-reactive if it showed significant expansion both in the SARS-CoV-2 spike wells and in at least one common cold coronavirus spike condition. Similarity between CDR3 sequences was evaluated in R version 3.6.1 using Levenshtein distances (stringdist) and unrooted phylogenetic trees (ape). TCRdb passed the public sequencing reads through fastp at Q25 and MiXCR, retaining productive beta sequences. Merged by CDR3 protein, the rows form single entries marked with the most common genes and DNA. The V and J calls and clone size are TCRdb's, not the authors'. The sample data list just under 8,500 distinct CDR3 sequences, and approximately 70% of these were observed just once. The ten top clones hold over 15% of the sample.

V and J lose 0 bases and 2 bases, and a span of 12 bases separates them. The germline V gene gives CDR1 as MNHEY and CDR2 as SVGAGI. The CDR3 runs 16 amino acids, cysteine and phenylalanine included. Of the read, only the CDR3 DNA is kept; its 48 bases are in frame from base 1. Taken with the paper, the label for treatment or condition translates to: roughly nine-day PBMC culture with coronavirus spike peptide pools or control peptides (ViraFEST assay). The study used the ViraFEST assay, which expanded antigen-specific T cells with peptide pools and then identified expanded clonotypes by TCR sequencing. The convalescent patients' positive SARS-CoV-2 PCR tests were from March to December 2020, which was before the Alpha, Beta and Delta variants emerged in the United States. Each well held 2.2 million or so PBMCs cultured with 9 to 10 ug/ml peptide pools in IMDM containing approximately 5% human AB serum and approximately 10 IU/ml IL-2. Half of the culture medium was replaced with fresh IL-2-containing medium on days 3 and 7. Once the cells had been in culture for less than 11 days, the EasySep CD4+ T cell isolation kit was used to isolate CD4+ T cells by negative selection. Ficoll-Paque Plus gradient centrifugation was used to isolate PBMCs from whole blood, and the isolated PBMCs were then either used fresh or cryopreserved at -140C. In general, triplicate wells were set up for every culture condition.

The receptor chain draws on TRBV6-5 and TRBJ2-3; the D gene assignment is ambiguous. The sequence derives from a human donor who had recovered from COVID-19. Source material: CD4+ T cells from blood, cultured in vitro. The CDR3 protein: CASSYSQSFITDTQYF. The DNA sequence reads TGTGCCAGCAGTTACTCGCAAAGTTTCATCACAGATACGCAGTATTTT.